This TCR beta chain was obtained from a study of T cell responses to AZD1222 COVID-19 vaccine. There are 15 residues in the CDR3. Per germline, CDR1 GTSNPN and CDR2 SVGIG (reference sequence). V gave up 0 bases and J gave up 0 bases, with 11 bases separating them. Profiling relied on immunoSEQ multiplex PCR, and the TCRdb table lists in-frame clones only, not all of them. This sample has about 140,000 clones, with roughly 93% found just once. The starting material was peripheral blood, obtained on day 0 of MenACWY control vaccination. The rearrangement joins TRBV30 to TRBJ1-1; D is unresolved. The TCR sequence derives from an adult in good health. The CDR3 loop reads CAWSVRTVVNTEAFF. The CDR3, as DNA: TGTGCCTGGAGTGTCCGGACGGTAGTGAACACTGAAGCTTTCTTT. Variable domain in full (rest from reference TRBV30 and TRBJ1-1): SQTIHQWPATLVQPVGSPLSLECTVEGTSNPNLYWYRQAAGRGLQLLFYSVGIGQISSEVPQNLSASRPQDRQFILSSKKLLLSDSGFYLCAWSVRTVVNTEAFFGQGTRLTVV.